These 15 T cell receptor beta chains originate from one sample sequenced in a study of T cell changes during pregnancy in multiple sclerosis. Data came from immunoSEQ multiplex PCR; TCRdb stores just in-frame clones and leaves some out. There are under 110,000 clones in the sample; more than 85% occur only once, and over 3% lies in the top ten. This specimen was peripheral blood, taken in the second trimester of pregnancy. These receptors all come from a female donor with multiple sclerosis, enrolled in a pregnancy study.

The chain has TRBV5-1 and TRBJ2-7, with TRBD1 as a possible D gene (7 bases). The CDR3 runs to 16 residues. Trimming took 4 bases from V and 0 from J, leaving 17 bases between them. CDR1 and CDR2 from the germline V gene are SGHRS and YFSETQ. DNA for the CDR3: TGCGCCAGCAGCGCGGGGTGGGGGACAGCCTCCTACGAGCAGTACTTC. It translates to CASSAGWGTASYEQYF.

V gene TRBV2 combines with J gene TRBJ2-5; D remains unclear. This CDR3 has 13 residues. Germline CDR1 SNHLY, CDR2 FYNNEI. The V and J ends lost 6 bases and 7 bases respectively, with 15 bases between them. This chain's CDR3 is CASRKSPSGTQYF. CDR3 DNA sequence: TGTGCCAGCAGGAAGAGCCCTTCGGGGACCCAGTACTTC.

The rearrangement links TRBV6-4 to TRBJ2-3; D ambiguous. Trimming removed 3 bases at V and 5 bases at J, with 12 bases between. Germline lookup yields CDR1 MRHNA and CDR2 SNTAGT. The length of the CDR3 is 14 residues. CDR3 nucleotide sequence: TGTGCCAGCAGTGAAGACCTCGCGGAAGATACGCAGTATTTT. Translated: CASSEDLAEDTQYF.

The rearrangement uses TRBV5-4 and TRBJ2-7; D perhaps matches TRBD2 (6 bases). V shed 4 bases and J shed 3 bases, with 14 bases lying between them. This CDR3 contains 14 residues. Germline V CDR1 and CDR2: SGHNT, YYREEE (reference sequence). CDR3 loop: CASSGTGENYEQYF. CDR3 nucleotide sequence: TGTGCCAGCAGCGGAACGGGGGAAAACTACGAGCAGTACTTC.

This clone was detected once. V is TRBV4-2 and J is TRBJ1-1; 7 bases match TRBD1. Germline V lookup: CDR1 LGHNA, CDR2 YNFKEQ. J gave up 4 bases and V 0 bases, and 2 bases lay outside the gene matches. The CDR3 loop spans 14 amino acids. The CDR3 here is CASSQDRGPTEAFF. CDR3 nucleotides: TGTGCCAGCAGCCAAGATAGGGGGCCCACTGAAGCTTTCTTT.

The V call is TRBV5-1, the J call TRBJ2-5; D possibly corresponds to TRBD1 (6 bases). The V gene lost 4 bases and the J gene lost 1 base, with 14 bases spanning the gap. From germline, CDR1 is SGHRS and CDR2 YFSETQ. The CDR3 spans 15 residues. The CDR3 loop reads CASSPTDRSQETQYF. The CDR3 DNA reads as TGCGCCAGCAGCCCAACCGACAGGTCCCAAGAGACCCAGTACTTC. Based on the CDR3 plus reference TRBV5-1 and TRBJ2-5, the full variable domain is KAGVTQTPRYLIKTRGQQVTLSCSPISGHRSVSWYQQTPGQGLQFLFEYFSETQRNKGNFPGRFSGRQFSNSRSEMNVSTLELGDSALYLCASSPTDRSQETQYFGPGTRLLVL.

The chain is built from TRBV27 and TRBJ1-2; D is perhaps TRBD1 (6 bases). V was cut by 2 bases and J by 1 base, with 11 bases left in between. Germline V gene lookup returns CDR1 MNHEY and CDR2 SMNVEV (reference sequence). The CDR3 contains 15 residues. The CDR3 reads CASSLATGSNYGYTF. CDR3 DNA: TGTGCCAGCAGTTTAGCAACAGGGAGTAACTATGGCTACACCTTC.

This clone was seen just once. V usage is TRBV27 and J usage is TRBJ1-2; tentatively, D is TRBD1 (6 bases). The CDR3 runs 15 residues. V lost 2 bases to trimming and J lost 6 bases, with 16 bases between them. Germline V gene data show CDR1 as MNHEY and CDR2 as SMNVEV (reference sequence). CDR3 sequence reads: CASSLTGYQLDGYTF. CDR3 DNA sequence: TGTGCCAGCAGTTTAACAGGGTACCAGTTGGATGGCTACACCTTC.

The CDR3 sequence is CASSSQGSFGYEQYF. CDR3 coding DNA: TGTGCCAGCAGCTCCCAGGGTAGCTTCGGCTACGAGCAGTACTTC. The rearrangement links TRBV5-4 to TRBJ2-7; tentative D call: TRBD1 (5 bases). In germline, CDR1 is SGHNT, CDR2 YYREEE (reference sequence). V shed 3 bases and J shed 3 bases, with 16 bases lying between them. The CDR3 spans 15 residues.

The chain employs TRBV5-8 and TRBJ2-7; TRBD1 might be the D (8 bases). The CDR3 has 18 amino acids. In germline, CDR1 is SGHTS, CDR2 YDEGEE. V was cut by 1 base and J by 4 bases, with 24 bases left in between. Here the CDR3 DNA reads TGTGCCAGCAGCTTGAACAGGGGGAGGCTAGCGGAGTCGTACGAGCAGTACTTC. Translation: CASSLNRGRLAESYEQYF.

The chain joins TRBV5-1 to TRBJ2-4, with D hard to call. V dropped 4 bases and J dropped 5 bases, with 22 bases sitting between them. CDR1 SGHRS and CDR2 YFSETQ come from the germline V gene. CDR3 length: 17 residues. This CDR3 is CASSPLESGPFENIQYF. In nucleotides, the CDR3 is TGCGCCAGCAGCCCACTGGAGAGTGGCCCCTTCGAAAACATTCAGTACTTC.

V is TRBV7-9 and J is TRBJ1-4, with a weak D call TRBD1 (5 bases). Per the germline V gene, CDR1 is SEHNR and CDR2 is FQNEAQ (reference sequence). This CDR3 comprises 15 residues. V was pared by 2 bases and J by 7 bases, with 14 bases between. This CDR3 is CASSLWIQGGEKLFF. The DNA for the CDR3 is TGTGCCAGCAGCTTATGGATCCAGGGCGGTGAAAAACTGTTTTTT.

This chain joins TRBV9 and TRBJ2-3; D perhaps matches TRBD1 (5 bases). Trimming removed 0 bases from V and 2 bases from J, with 13 bases in between. CDR1 is SGDLS, CDR2 YYNGEE, per germline. CDR3 length: 16 residues. In DNA, the CDR3 is TGTGCCAGCAGCGTAGCTGCACAGGCGATCACAGATACGCAGTATTTT. Translating gives CASSVAAQAITDTQYF.

This chain joins TRBV6-4 and TRBJ2-3; perhaps TRBD2 as D (5 bases). Trimming shortened V by 3 bases and J by 5 bases, and 12 bases separated the two germline ends. The CDR3 has 14 residues. Per germline, CDR1 MRHNA and CDR2 SNTAGT. CDR3 region: CASSETGGRDTQYF. The CDR3 nucleotides read TGTGCCAGCAGTGAAACCGGAGGCAGAGATACGCAGTATTTT.

CDR3 DNA: TGTGCCAGCTTCGCCAGGGAAGAAAAAGCTTTCTTT. Its translation: CASFAREEKAFF. The V gene is TRBV28, the J gene TRBJ1-1; the D gene is possibly TRBD1 (5 bases). The V end lost 8 bases, the J end lost 9 bases, and 16 bases lay between the germline ends. The CDR3 has 12 residues. Germline lookup yields CDR1 MDHEN and CDR2 SYDVKM.